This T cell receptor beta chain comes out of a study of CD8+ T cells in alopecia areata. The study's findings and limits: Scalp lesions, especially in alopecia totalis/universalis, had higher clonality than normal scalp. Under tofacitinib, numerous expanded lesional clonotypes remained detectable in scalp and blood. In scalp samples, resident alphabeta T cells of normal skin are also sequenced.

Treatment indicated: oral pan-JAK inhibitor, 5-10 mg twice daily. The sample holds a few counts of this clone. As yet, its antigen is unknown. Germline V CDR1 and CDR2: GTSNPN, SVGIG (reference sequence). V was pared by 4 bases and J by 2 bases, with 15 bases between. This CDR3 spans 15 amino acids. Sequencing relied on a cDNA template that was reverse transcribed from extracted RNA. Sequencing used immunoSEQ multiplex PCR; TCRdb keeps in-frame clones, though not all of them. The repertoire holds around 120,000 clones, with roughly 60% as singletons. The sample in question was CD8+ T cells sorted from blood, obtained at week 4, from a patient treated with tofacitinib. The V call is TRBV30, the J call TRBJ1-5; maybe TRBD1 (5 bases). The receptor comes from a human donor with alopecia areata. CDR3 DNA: TGTGCCTGGACGGGCCCGACAGCAGGCAATCAGCCCCAGCATTTT. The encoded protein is CAWTGPTAGNQPQHF. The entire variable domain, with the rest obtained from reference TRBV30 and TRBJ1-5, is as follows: SQTIHQWPATLVQPVGSPLSLECTVEGTSNPNLYWYRQAAGRGLQLLFYSVGIGQISSEVPQNLSASRPQDRQFILSSKKLLLSDSGFYLCAWTGPTAGNQPQHFGDGTRLSIL.